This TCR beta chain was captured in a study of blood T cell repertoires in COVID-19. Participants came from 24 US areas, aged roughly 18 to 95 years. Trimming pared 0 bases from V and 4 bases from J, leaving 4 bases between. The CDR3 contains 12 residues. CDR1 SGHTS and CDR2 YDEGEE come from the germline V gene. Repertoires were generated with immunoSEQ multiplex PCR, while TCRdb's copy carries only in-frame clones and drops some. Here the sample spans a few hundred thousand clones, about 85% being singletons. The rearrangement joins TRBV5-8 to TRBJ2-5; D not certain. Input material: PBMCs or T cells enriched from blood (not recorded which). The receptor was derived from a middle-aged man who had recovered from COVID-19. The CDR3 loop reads CASSLVRETQYF. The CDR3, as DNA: TGTGCCAGCAGCTTGGTTAGAGAGACCCAGTACTTC.